This T cell receptor beta chain appears in the sequencing data of a study of blood T cell repertoires in COVID-19. Study context: COVID-19 samples collected from the United States, Italy and Spain covered acute and convalescent phases. T cells, B-cell-depleted T cells, or PBMCs provided the cDNA or gDNA that served as material.

Authors' methods: Estimated nucleated cell counts came from reference gene primer amplification. The method was immunoSEQ multiplex PCR; TCRdb's version includes in-frame clones alone and lacks a portion of them. That table furnishes V, J and clone size, whereas the DNA furnished D and trimming. This table has roughly 100,000 clones, about four fifths appearing once. About this clone: Other DNA sequences in the same sample also yield this CDR3.

The clonotype comes from an elderly woman with acute or convalescent COVID-19. Sequencing was performed on peripheral blood.

This CDR3 reads CASSVDRGGETQYF. The CDR3 DNA reads as TGTGCCAGCAGCGTAGATCGGGGTGGGGAGACCCAGTACTTC. This chain uses TRBV9 with TRBJ2-5; D might be TRBD2 (5 bases). This CDR3 is built from 14 residues. V was trimmed by 0 bases and J by 5 bases, leaving 11 bases between them. Germline V gene sequence: CDR1 SGDLS, CDR2 YYNGEE.